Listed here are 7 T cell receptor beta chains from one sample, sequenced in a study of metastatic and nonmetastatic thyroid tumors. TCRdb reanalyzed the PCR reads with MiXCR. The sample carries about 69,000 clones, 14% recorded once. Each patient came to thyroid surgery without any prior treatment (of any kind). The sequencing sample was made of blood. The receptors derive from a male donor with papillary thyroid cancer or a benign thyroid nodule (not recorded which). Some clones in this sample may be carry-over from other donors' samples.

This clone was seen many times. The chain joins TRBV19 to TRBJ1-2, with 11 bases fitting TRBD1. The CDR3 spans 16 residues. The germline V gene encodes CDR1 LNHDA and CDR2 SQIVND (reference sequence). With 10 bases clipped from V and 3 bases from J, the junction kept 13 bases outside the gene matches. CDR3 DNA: TGTGCCACCAACCCGGGACAGGGGGTTGTTCACTATGGCTACACCTTC. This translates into CATNPGQGVVHYGYTF.

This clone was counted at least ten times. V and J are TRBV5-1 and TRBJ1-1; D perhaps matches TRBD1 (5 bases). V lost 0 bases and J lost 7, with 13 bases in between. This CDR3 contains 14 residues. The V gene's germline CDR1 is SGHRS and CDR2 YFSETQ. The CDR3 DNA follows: TGCGCCAGCAGCTTGGAGGGGACGACATTTGAAGCTTTCTTT. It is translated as CASSLEGTTFEAFF.

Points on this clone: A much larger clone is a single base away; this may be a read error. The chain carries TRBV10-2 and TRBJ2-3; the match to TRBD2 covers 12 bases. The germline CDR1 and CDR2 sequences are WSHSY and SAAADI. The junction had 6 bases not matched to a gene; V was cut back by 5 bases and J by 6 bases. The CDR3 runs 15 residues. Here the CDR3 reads CASSLSSGRVDTQYF. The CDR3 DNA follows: TGCGCCAGCAGTCTCTCTAGCGGGAGGGTGGATACGCAGTATTTT.

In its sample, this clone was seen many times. The CDR3 bases are TGTGCCAGCAGGTTCTACAATGAGCAGTTCTTC. It specifies CASRFYNEQFF. V usage is TRBV6-2 or TRBV6-3 and J usage is TRBJ2-1; D is unclear. This CDR3 comprises 11 residues. In germline, CDR1 is MNHEY, CDR2 SVGEGT. Trimming shortened V by 6 bases and J by 3 bases, and 3 bases separated the two germline ends.

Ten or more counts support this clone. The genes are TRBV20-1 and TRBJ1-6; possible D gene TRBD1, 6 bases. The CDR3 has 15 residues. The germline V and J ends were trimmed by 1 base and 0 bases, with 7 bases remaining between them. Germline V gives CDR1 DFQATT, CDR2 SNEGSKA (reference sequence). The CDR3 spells CSARADSSYNSPLHF. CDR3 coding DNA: TGCAGTGCTAGAGCGGACAGCTCCTATAATTCACCCCTCCACTTT.

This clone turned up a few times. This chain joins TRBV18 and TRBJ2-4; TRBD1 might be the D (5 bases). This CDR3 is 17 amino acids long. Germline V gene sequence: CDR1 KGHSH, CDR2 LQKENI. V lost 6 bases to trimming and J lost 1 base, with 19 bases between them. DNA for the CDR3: TGTGCCAGCTCTCCCACGGTGGCGACAGTGGCCAAAAACATTCAGTACTTC. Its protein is CASSPTVATVAKNIQYF. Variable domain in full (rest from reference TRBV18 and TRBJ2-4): NAGVMQNPRHLVRRRGQEARLRCSPMKGHSHVYWYRQLPEEGLKFMVYLQKENIIDESGMPKERFSAEFPKEGPSILRIQQVVRGDSAAYFCASSPTVATVAKNIQYFGAGTRLSVL.

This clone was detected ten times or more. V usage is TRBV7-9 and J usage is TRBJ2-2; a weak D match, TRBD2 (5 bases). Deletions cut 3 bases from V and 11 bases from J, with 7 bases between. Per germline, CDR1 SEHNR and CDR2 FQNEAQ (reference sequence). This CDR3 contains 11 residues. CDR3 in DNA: TGTGCCAGCAGCTTCGGAGGAGAGCTGTTTTTT. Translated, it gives CASSFGGELFF.